This T cell receptor (beta chain) was sequenced in a study of cytomegalovirus exposure and HLA in healthy donors. The study ran its PCR with 60 Vbeta and 13 Jbeta primers. The protocol was immunoSEQ multiplex PCR, while the TCRdb copy is restricted to in-frame clones and leaves out a portion. This sample's table has about 140,000 clones. Each donor's status was that of a healthy bone marrow donor. Germline CDR1 reads SGHTA; CDR2 reads FQGNSA. The CDR3 covers 18 residues. V was trimmed by 3 bases and J by 5 bases, leaving 25 bases between them. As concerns this clone: Its antigen is not known.

Whole-study results and caveats: TCR beta V- and J-gene trimming was later associated with a missense DCLRE1C variant.

The sample comprised PBMCs. The chain carries TRBV7-2 and TRBJ2-5, with D possibly TRBD2 on 6 matching bases. The sequence came from a woman aged 18-29 years in good health and CMV-seronegative. CDR3 protein: CASSFGPQGSGPQETQYF. CDR3 coding DNA: TGTGCCAGCAGCTTTGGGCCTCAGGGTAGCGGCCCCCAGGAGACCCAGTACTTC.